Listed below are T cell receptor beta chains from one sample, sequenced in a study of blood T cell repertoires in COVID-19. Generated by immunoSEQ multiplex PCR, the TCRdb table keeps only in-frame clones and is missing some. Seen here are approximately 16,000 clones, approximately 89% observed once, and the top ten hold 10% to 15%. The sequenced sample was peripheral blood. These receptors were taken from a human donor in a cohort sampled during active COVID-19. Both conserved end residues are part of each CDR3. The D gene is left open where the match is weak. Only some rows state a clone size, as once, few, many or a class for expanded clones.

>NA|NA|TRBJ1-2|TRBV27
TGTGCCAGCAGTTTATGGGGCAGGGAGGGTGGCTACACCTTC
CASSLWGREGGYTF
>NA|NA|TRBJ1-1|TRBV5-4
TGTGCCAGCAGCTTGAGTAGCTCCCGAACTGAAGCTTTCTTT
CASSLSSSRTEAFF
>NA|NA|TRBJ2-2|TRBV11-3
TGTGCCAGCAGCCAGGGACATAACACCGGGGAGCTGTTTTTT
CASSQGHNTGELFF
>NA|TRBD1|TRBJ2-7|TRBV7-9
TGTGCCAGCAGCTTAGACCAGGGGGTGGTCGAGCAGTACTTC
CASSLDQGVVEQYF
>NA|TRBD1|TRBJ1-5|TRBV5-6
TGTGCCAGCAGCTTCGGGACAGGCCGGGACGATCAGCCCCAGCATTTT
CASSFGTGRDDQPQHF
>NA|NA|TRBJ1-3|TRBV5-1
TGCGCCAGCAGCTTGGAACTCTCTGGAAACACCATATATTTT
CASSLELSGNTIYF
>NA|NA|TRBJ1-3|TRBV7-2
TGTGCCAGCAGCTTAGCTCCTAGCTCTGGAAACACCATATATTTT
CASSLAPSSGNTIYF
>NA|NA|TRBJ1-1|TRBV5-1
TGCGCCAGCAGCTTGGCGGGGGGTCAGCGCACTGAAGCTTTCTTT
CASSLAGGQRTEAFF
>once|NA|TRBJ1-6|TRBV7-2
TGTGCCAGCAGCTCCGTCCCTGAGGATTCACCCCTCCACTTT
CASSSVPEDSPLHF
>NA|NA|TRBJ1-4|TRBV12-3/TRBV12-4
TGTGCCAGCAGGCTGGGGGCAGGGGAAAAACTGTTTTTT
CASRLGAGEKLFF
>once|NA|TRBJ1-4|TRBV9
TGTGCCAGCAGCGTAGGGGCCGCCAGGGATGAAAAACTGTTTTTT
CASSVGAARDEKLFF
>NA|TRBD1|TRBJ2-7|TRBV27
TGTGCCAGCAGTCCGTGGACAGGGGGCCTAGGCGAGCAGTACTTC
CASSPWTGGLGEQYF
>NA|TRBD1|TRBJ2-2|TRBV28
TGTGCCAGCAGTCCGACAGGGCCGAGCACCGGGGAGCTGTTTTTT
CASSPTGPSTGELFF
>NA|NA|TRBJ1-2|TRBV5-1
TGCGCCAGCAGCTTGAACGGCCAGCGAACTGGGGGCTACACCTTC
CASSLNGQRTGGYTF
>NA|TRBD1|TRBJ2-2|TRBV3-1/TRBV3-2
TGTGCCAGCAGCCACCAGGACAGGCACACCGGGGAGCTGTTTTTT
CASSHQDRHTGELFF
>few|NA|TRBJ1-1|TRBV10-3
TGTGCCATCAGTGAGGGAGGCAACACTGAAGCTTTCTTT
CAISEGGNTEAFF
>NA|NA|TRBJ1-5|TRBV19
TGTGCCAGTAGTGAGTCAGGGTTCTATAGCAATCAGCCCCAGCATTTT
CASSESGFYSNQPQHF
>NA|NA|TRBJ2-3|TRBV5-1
TGCGCCAGCAGCTTGGGGGTTAGCTTGGATACGCAGTATTTT
CASSLGVSLDTQYF
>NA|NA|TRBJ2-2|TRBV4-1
TGCGCCAGCAGCCAAGAATTGGCGGCGAACACCGGGGAGCTGTTTTTT
CASSQELAANTGELFF
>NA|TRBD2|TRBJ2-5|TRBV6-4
TGTGCCAGCAGTGACTCAATATTCGGCGGGGGACAAGAGACCCAGTACTTC
CASSDSIFGGGQETQYF
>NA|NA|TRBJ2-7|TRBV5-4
TGTGCCAGCAGCTTGTACAGCACCTACGAGCAGTACTTC
CASSLYSTYEQYF
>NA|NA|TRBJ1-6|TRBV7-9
TGTGCCAGCAGCCGGAGAGGGCAGGGGCTGAATTCACCCCTCCACTTT
CASSRRGQGLNSPLHF
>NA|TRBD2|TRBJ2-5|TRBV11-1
TGTGCCAGCAGCCCCACGGCGGGGGTGGGGACCCAGTACTTC
CASSPTAGVGTQYF
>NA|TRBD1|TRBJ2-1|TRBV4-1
TGCGCCAGCAGCCACCTCGTGGACAGGCCGTTCAATGAGCAGTTCTTC
CASSHLVDRPFNEQFF
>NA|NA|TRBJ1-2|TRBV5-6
TGTGCCAGCACCTCGGGTTCCCGCCATGGCTACACCTTC
CASTSGSRHGYTF
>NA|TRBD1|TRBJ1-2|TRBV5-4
TGTGCCAGCAGCTACGACAGGGGGCCTGGCTACACCTTC
CASSYDRGPGYTF
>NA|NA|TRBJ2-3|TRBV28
TGTGCCAAGGGGGCAGATACGCAGTATTTT
CAKGADTQYF
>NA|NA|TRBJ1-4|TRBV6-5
TGTGCCAGCATCCCTCTAGGGGGACGGGGTGAAAAACTGTTTTTT
CASIPLGGRGEKLFF
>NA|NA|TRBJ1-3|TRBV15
TGTGCCACCAGCAGAGGTCAGGGAACTGCTGGAAACACCATATATTTT
CATSRGQGTAGNTIYF
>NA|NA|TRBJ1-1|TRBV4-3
TGCGCCAGCAGGGGGGAAGCTGGGGGCATCTCTGAAGCTTTCTTT
CASRGEAGGISEAFF
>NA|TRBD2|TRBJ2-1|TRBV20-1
TGCAGTGCTAGTACTAGCGGCTCCTACAATGAGCAGTTCTTC
CSASTSGSYNEQFF
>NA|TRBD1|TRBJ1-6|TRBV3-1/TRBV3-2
TGTGCCAGCAGCACCCAGGGGGGCGCCTCCTATAATTCACCCCTCCACTTT
CASSTQGGASYNSPLHF
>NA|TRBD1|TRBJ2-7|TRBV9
TGTGCCAGCAGCCCTGGGACAGTAGACGAGCAGTACTTC
CASSPGTVDEQYF
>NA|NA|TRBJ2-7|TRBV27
TGTGCCAGCAGCCCGACAGGCTCCTACGAGCAGTACTTC
CASSPTGSYEQYF
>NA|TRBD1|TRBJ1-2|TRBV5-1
TGCGCCAGCAAACCAACCTGGACAGGCGACTATGGCTACACCTTC
CASKPTWTGDYGYTF
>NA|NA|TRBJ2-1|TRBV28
TGTGCCAGCAGTTCCCCGTTGGAGCCTCGTGAGCAGTTCTTC
CASSSPLEPREQFF
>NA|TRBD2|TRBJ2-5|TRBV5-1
TGCGCCAGCAGCTTGGCCGGGCTAGCGGGGGCCCACGGGGTGTCCCAGTACTTC
CASSLAGLAGAHGVSQYF
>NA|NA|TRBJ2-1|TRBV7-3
TGTGCCAGCAGCCCGGGACACACCACCTACAATGAGCAGTTCTTC
CASSPGHTTYNEQFF
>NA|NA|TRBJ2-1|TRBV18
TGTGCCAGCTCGAAGACAGAATACTCCTACAATGAGCAGTTCTTC
CASSKTEYSYNEQFF
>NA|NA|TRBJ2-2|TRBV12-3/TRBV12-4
TGTGCCAGCAGTTTAGCGAGGTCCGGGGAGCTGTTTTTT
CASSLARSGELFF
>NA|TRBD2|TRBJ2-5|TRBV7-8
TGTGCCAGCAGCTTAGAAGCGGGGGGAGAGACCCAGTACTTC
CASSLEAGGETQYF
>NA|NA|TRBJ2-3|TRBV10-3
TGTGCCATCGCCACCAGCCCGAGACTAGACCGTAGCACAGATACGCAGTATTTT
CAIATSPRLDRSTDTQYF
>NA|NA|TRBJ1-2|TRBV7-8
TGTGCCAGCAGCCTCAGGGTCGCGGGCTACACCTTC
CASSLRVAGYTF
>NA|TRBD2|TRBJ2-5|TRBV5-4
TGTGCCAGCAGCTGGAGGGGACTACGAGAAGAGACCCAGTACTTC
CASSWRGLREETQYF
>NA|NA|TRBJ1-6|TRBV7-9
TGTGCCAGCAGCTTAGACCAGGGAGGTGCTTCACCCCTCCACTTT
CASSLDQGGASPLHF
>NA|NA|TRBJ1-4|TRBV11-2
TGTGCCAGCAGCCCCAACATGGAAAAACTGTTTTTT
CASSPNMEKLFF
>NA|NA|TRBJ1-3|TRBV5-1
TGCGCCAGCAGCCATACTCCTCTGAGCTCTGGAAACACCATATATTTT
CASSHTPLSSGNTIYF
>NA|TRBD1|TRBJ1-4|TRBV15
TGTGCCACCAGCAGAGATCGGCAGGGGGGAGAAAAACTGTTTTTT
CATSRDRQGGEKLFF
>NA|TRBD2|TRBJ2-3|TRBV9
TGTGCCAGCAGCGCCGTAGCGGGGGGGGCAGATACGCAGTATTTT
CASSAVAGGADTQYF
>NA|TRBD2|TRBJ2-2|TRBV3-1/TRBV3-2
TGTGCCAGCAGTCAACTTAGGACTAGCGGCACCAGAACCGGGGAGCTGTTTTTT
CASSQLRTSGTRTGELFF
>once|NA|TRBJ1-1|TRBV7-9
TGTGCCAGCAGCCCAACCTGGCTAACCGGGGTCACTGAAGCTTTCTTT
CASSPTWLTGVTEAFF
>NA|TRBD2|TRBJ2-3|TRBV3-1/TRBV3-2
TGTGCCAGCAGCCAAGTGGGACTAGAAACAGATACGCAGTATTTT
CASSQVGLETDTQYF
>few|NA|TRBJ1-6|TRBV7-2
TGTGCCAGCAGAGCGGAGGCAGCTTATAATTCACCCCTCCACTTT
CASRAEAAYNSPLHF
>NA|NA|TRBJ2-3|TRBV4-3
TGCGCCAGCAGCCAAGAGCTCCCGACCCGGGACTGGATCGTGAATACGCAGTATTTT
CASSQELPTRDWIVNTQYF